The clone carrying this T cell receptor (beta chain) was picked up a small number of times. As yet, its antigen is unknown. Fresh peripheral blood, more than 9 ml, yielded the PBMCs. TCR beta CDR3 region amplification was performed from RNA transcripts. First-round RT-PCR with HTBI primers amplified the TCR CDR3 region. TCRdb ran MiXCR on the multiplex PCR reads and lists one entry per CDR3 protein. Among fewer than 500,000 distinct CDR3 sequences listed, about 14% were seen once. The CDR3 totals 15 residues. The V and J ends lost 5 bases and 7 bases, in that order; junction bases with no gene match: 10. Germline V lookup: CDR1 MNHNS, CDR2 SASEGT. The sample originates from a study of T cells in Graves' hyperthyroidism and ophthalmopathy. Study observations and caveats: The model anticipated ophthalmopathy a median 6.5 months pre-onset.

Sequenced material: blood. This sequence joins TRBV6-1 and TRBJ1-4, with TRBD1 matching 7 bases. The TCR comes from a woman in her 30s with Graves' ophthalmopathy. CDR3 in amino acids: CASSTRQGLREKLFF. The CDR3 bases are TGTGCCAGCAGTACCCGACAGGGCTTGCGTGAAAAACTGTTTTTT.